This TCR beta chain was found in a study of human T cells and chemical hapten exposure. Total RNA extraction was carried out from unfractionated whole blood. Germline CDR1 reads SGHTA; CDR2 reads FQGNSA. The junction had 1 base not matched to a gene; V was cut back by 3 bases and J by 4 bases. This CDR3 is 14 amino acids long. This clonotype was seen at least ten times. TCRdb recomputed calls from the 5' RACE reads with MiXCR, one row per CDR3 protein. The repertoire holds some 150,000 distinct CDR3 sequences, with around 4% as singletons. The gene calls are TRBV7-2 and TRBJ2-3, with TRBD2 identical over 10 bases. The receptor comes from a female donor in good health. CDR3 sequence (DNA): TGTGCCAGCAGCTTCGGACTAGCGGCAGATACGCAGTATTTT. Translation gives CASSFGLAADTQYF.